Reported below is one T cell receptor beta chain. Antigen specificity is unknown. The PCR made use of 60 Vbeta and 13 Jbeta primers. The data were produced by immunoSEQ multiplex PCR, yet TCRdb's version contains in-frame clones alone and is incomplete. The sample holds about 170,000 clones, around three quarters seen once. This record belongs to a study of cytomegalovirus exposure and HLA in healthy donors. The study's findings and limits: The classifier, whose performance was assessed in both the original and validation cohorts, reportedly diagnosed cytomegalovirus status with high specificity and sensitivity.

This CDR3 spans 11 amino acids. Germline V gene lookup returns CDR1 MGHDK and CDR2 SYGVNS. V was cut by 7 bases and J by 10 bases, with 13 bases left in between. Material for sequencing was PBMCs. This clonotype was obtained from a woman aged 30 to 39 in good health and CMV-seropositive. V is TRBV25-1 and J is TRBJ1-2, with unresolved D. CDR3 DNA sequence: TGTGCCAGCAAGGCCAGGCAAGTCTACACCTTC. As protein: CASKARQVYTF.